These 25 T cell receptor beta chains came from one sample sequenced in a study of blood T cell repertoires in COVID-19. Produced via immunoSEQ multiplex PCR; TCRdb's table is partial and in-frame only. Among 400,000 or so clones listed, around 89% were seen once. The sample taken for sequencing was peripheral blood. The source of these receptors is a woman in her forties with COVID-19, enrolled during active disease.

This clone is a singleton in its sample. The rearrangement links TRBV6-2 or TRBV6-3 to TRBJ1-5; D possibly corresponds to TRBD1 (6 bases). There are 13 residues in the CDR3. V was cut by 6 bases and J by 7 bases, with 13 bases left in between. Germline V lookup: CDR1 MNHEY, CDR2 SVGEGT. The CDR3 DNA follows: TGTGCCAGCAGATACAGGGAGGGGCAGCCCCAGCATTTT. This codes for CASRYREGQPQHF.

V gene TRBV19 combines with J gene TRBJ2-1, with 8 bases that match TRBD2. Trimming took 5 bases from V and 9 from J; bases not matched to a gene: 6. Germline assignment: CDR1 LNHDA and CDR2 SQIVND (reference sequence). The CDR3 contains 13 residues. The CDR3 reads CASSWGLGGEQFF. CDR3 nucleotide sequence: TGTGCCAGTAGTTGGGGACTAGGAGGTGAGCAGTTCTTC.

The CDR3, as DNA: TGCGCCAGCAGCCAAGATCAGGCCCTCCGCACAGATACGCAGTATTTT. Protein sequence: CASSQDQALRTDTQYF. The chain recombines TRBV4-1 with TRBJ2-3; D call uncertain. V lost 0 bases, J lost 1 base, and 11 bases lay in between. Germline V CDR1 and CDR2: MGHRA, YSYEKL. The CDR3 runs to 16 residues.

V gene TRBV20-1 combines with J gene TRBJ1-1; D is possibly TRBD1 (5 bases). The ends were cut back, 7 bases at V and 11 bases at J, with 14 bases in the middle. The CDR3 totals 10 residues. Germline lookup yields CDR1 DFQATT and CDR2 SNEGSKA (reference sequence). In DNA form, the CDR3 reads TGCAGTGTCGCCAATCAGGGTGCTTTCTTT. As protein: CSVANQGAFF.

This sequence joins TRBV19 and TRBJ2-3; TRBD2 is a possible D gene (6 bases). V shed 6 bases and J shed 7 bases, with 8 bases lying between them. CDR3 length equals 11 residues. From germline, CDR1 is LNHDA and CDR2 SQIVND (reference sequence). CDR3 sequence reads: CASSSGYTQYF. As DNA, the CDR3 is TGTGCCAGTAGCAGCGGGTATACGCAGTATTTT. The full variable domain, rest sourced from reference TRBV19 and TRBJ2-3, is DGGITQSPKYLFRKEGQNVTLSCEQNLNHDAMYWYRQDPGQGLRLIYYSQIVNDFQKGDIAEGYSVSREKKESFPLTVTSAQKNPTAFYLCASSSGYTQYFGPGTRLTVL.

The J gene is TRBJ2-7, the V gene TRBV28; the D gene is possibly TRBD1 (6 bases). Trimming cost V 6 bases and J 5 bases, with 17 bases left between them. Germline values: CDR1 MDHEN, CDR2 SYDVKM. The CDR3 spans 14 residues. The CDR3 DNA reads as TGTGCCAGCAGCCTAGGGGGTGATTTAGACGAGCAGTACTTC. Protein product: CASSLGGDLDEQYF.

To note about this clone: The sample contains more than one DNA sequence encoding this CDR3. The chain links TRBV9 to TRBJ2-7, with D hard to call. The germline gives CDR1 SGDLS, CDR2 YYNGEE. The V end was cut by 0 bases, the J end by 0 bases, with 7 bases between. The CDR3 extends over 14 amino acids. CDR3 nucleotides: TGTGCCAGCAGCGTAGCCTCCAGCTCCTACGAGCAGTACTTC. Translating it yields CASSVASSSYEQYF.

The chain is built from TRBV5-1 and TRBJ1-5, with D uncertain. V was cut by 0 bases and J by 4 bases, with 8 bases left in between. The CDR3 spans 14 residues. Germline CDR1 reads SGHRS; CDR2 reads YFSETQ. The CDR3 bases are TGCGCCAGCAGCTTGGGGGAGCTAAATCAGCCCCAGCATTTT. Translation: CASSLGELNQPQHF.

A single count supports this clone. The chain uses TRBV10-3 and TRBJ2-1; D might be TRBD2 (5 bases). The CDR3 sequence is 11 residues long. Looked up from germline, CDR1 is ENHRY and CDR2 is SYGVKD. Trimming took 11 bases from V and 3 from J, leaving 8 bases between them. CDR3 region: CAVTSYNEQFF. CDR3 bases: TGTGCCGTCACTAGCTACAATGAGCAGTTCTTC.

The chain recombines TRBV3-1 (or the pseudogene TRBV3-2) with TRBJ2-1, with D unclear. This CDR3 has 16 amino acids. V was shortened by 4 bases and J by 1 base, with 14 bases between the two germline ends. Germline CDR1 reads LGHDT; CDR2 reads YNNKEL (reference sequence). CDR3 nucleotides: TGTGCCAGCAGCCCCCTTATAGGAGTGTCCTACAATGAGCAGTTCTTC. This translates into CASSPLIGVSYNEQFF.

This chain connects TRBV19 to TRBJ1-2; the D gene is possibly TRBD1 (6 bases). The CDR3 contains 17 residues. Germline CDR1 and CDR2: LNHDA and SQIVND (reference sequence). The ends were cut back, 0 bases at V and 4 bases at J, with 18 bases in the middle. This CDR3 reads CASSIEGQRERVYGYTF. The CDR3 DNA sequence: TGTGCCAGTAGTATAGAAGGACAGCGAGAACGGGTCTATGGCTACACCTTC.

The J gene is TRBJ1-6, the V gene TRBV4-3, with D unresolved. The CDR3 is made up of 18 amino acids. Germline V gene lookup returns CDR1 LGHNA and CDR2 YSLEER. Trimming cost V 0 bases and J 5 bases, with 17 bases left between them. CDR3 in DNA: TGCGCCAGCAGCCAAGAGGCCCATTCCCCAAATAATAATTCACCCCTCCACTTT. It is translated as CASSQEAHSPNNNSPLHF.

The chain recombines TRBV6-1 with TRBJ1-6, with D tentatively TRBD1 (5 bases). In germline, CDR1 is MNHNS, CDR2 SASEGT. Trimming removed 1 base at V and 2 bases at J, with 9 bases between. This CDR3 is built from 16 residues. CDR3 in DNA: TGTGCCAGCAGTGAAGAGGGGCTAACCTATAATTCACCCCTCCACTTT. Translating it yields CASSEEGLTYNSPLHF.

This chain uses TRBV5-1 with TRBJ2-3; the match to TRBD1 covers 8 bases. This CDR3 spans 17 amino acids. Germline V gene lookup returns CDR1 SGHRS and CDR2 YFSETQ. V dropped 4 bases and J dropped 4; count of bases not matched to a gene: 14. CDR3: CASSTGTGSAGADTQYF. For the CDR3, the DNA is TGCGCCAGCAGCACCGGGACAGGCTCGGCCGGGGCAGATACGCAGTATTTT.

This chain joins TRBV27 and TRBJ2-3, with 12 bases aligning to TRBD2. Germline CDR1 reads MNHEY; CDR2 reads SMNVEV (reference sequence). V shed 3 bases and J 4 bases; nucleotides not matched to a gene: 5. The CDR3 totals 16 residues. The DNA of the CDR3 is TGTGCCAGCAGTTTGCAACTAGCGGGAGGACCAGATACGCAGTATTTT. Translating gives CASSLQLAGGPDTQYF.

V is TRBV18 and J is TRBJ2-6, with 7 bases aligning to TRBD1. CDR3 size: 17 residues. Germline V gives CDR1 KGHSH, CDR2 LQKENI. Trimming cost V 0 bases and J 0 bases; bases outside gene matches: 2. The CDR3 sequence is CASSPPGQNSGANVLTF. The CDR3 region has the DNA TGTGCCAGCTCACCACCGGGACAGAACTCTGGGGCCAACGTCCTGACTTTC.

The rearrangement links TRBV5-1 to TRBJ2-1, with 12 bases that match TRBD2. V lost 2 bases to trimming and J lost 8 bases; unmatched junction nucleotides: 26. In germline, CDR1 is SGHRS, CDR2 YFSETQ. This CDR3 spans 22 amino acids. For the CDR3, the DNA is TGCGCCAGCAGCTTAAAGTCTCTTCGGACTAGCGGGATGAGACGAGGGGAACATGAGCAGTTCTTC. This codes for CASSLKSLRTSGMRRGEHEQFF.

This chain joins TRBV4-2 and TRBJ2-4; 8 bases map to TRBD2. This CDR3 region has 16 residues. From germline, CDR1 is LGHNA and CDR2 YNFKEQ. V was pared by 2 bases and J by 0 bases, with 3 bases of the junction left unmatched. CDR3: CASSQYSGVAKNIQYF. DNA for the CDR3: TGTGCCAGCAGCCAATATAGCGGGGTAGCCAAAAACATTCAGTACTTC.

This chain joins TRBV6-4 and TRBJ1-2; 7 bases match TRBD1. V gave up 6 bases and J gave up 0 bases; unmatched junction bases: 10. The CDR3 has 16 amino acids. Germline V gene data show CDR1 as MRHNA and CDR2 as SNTAGT. CDR3 bases: TGTGCCAGCAGCCCCGGGACAGCAAGTTCTAACTATGGCTACACCTTC. Translation: CASSPGTASSNYGYTF.

The chain links TRBV19 to TRBJ2-3, with TRBD1 identical over 7 bases. This CDR3 region has 14 residues. Unmatched junction bases numbered 2, after V lost 4 bases and J lost 1 base. Germline V CDR1 and CDR2: LNHDA, SQIVND (reference sequence). In nucleotides, the CDR3 is TGTGCCAGTAGTAGGACAGGCCGCACAGATACGCAGTATTTT. Amino acid sequence: CASSRTGRTDTQYF. The full variable domain, in which reference TRBV19 and TRBJ2-3 provide the parts outside the CDR3, is DGGITQSPKYLFRKEGQNVTLSCEQNLNHDAMYWYRQDPGQGLRLIYYSQIVNDFQKGDIAEGYSVSREKKESFPLTVTSAQKNPTAFYLCASSRTGRTDTQYFGPGTRLTVL.

The sample holds one count of this clone. The chain employs TRBV29-1 and TRBJ2-7, with D possibly matching TRBD1 (6 bases). The V and J ends lost 7 bases and 6 bases respectively, with 16 bases between them. Germline V gives CDR1 SQVTM, CDR2 ANQGSEA. CDR3 size: 12 residues. In DNA form, the CDR3 reads TGCAGCGCCGGGGAATGGGGGCGCGAGCAGTACTTC. Translated, it gives CSAGEWGREQYF.

The rearrangement uses TRBV24-1 and TRBJ2-2, with 9 bases lining up with TRBD1. V lost 3 bases and J lost 3; bases outside the gene matches: 16. The V gene's germline CDR1 is KGHDR and CDR2 SFDVKD. The CDR3 spans 20 residues. The chain's CDR3 is CATSDLKSRDRESDTGELFF. In DNA form, the CDR3 reads TGTGCCACCAGTGATCTGAAGTCCCGGGACAGGGAATCGGACACCGGGGAGCTGTTTTTT.

V and J are TRBV6-2 or TRBV6-3 and TRBJ2-7; TRBD1 is a possible D gene (5 bases). Per the germline V gene, CDR1 is MNHEY and CDR2 is SVGEGT. The CDR3 sequence is 14 residues long. The V end was cut by 1 base, the J end by 5 bases, with 12 bases between. The CDR3 region is CASSYWAGFNEQYF. CDR3 DNA sequence: TGTGCCAGCAGTTACTGGGCAGGGTTCAACGAGCAGTACTTC.

The chain links TRBV19 to TRBJ1-5; D is unresolved. The germline V gene encodes CDR1 LNHDA and CDR2 SQIVND (reference sequence). V lost 3 bases and J lost 3, with 3 bases in between. The CDR3 runs 12 residues. The CDR3 DNA reads TGTGCCAGTAGTATCGTCAATCAGCCCCAGCATTTT. This codes for CASSIVNQPQHF. The whole variable domain, filled in from reference TRBV19 and TRBJ1-5, reads DGGITQSPKYLFRKEGQNVTLSCEQNLNHDAMYWYRQDPGQGLRLIYYSQIVNDFQKGDIAEGYSVSREKKESFPLTVTSAQKNPTAFYLCASSIVNQPQHFGDGTRLSIL.

The rearrangement uses TRBV19 and TRBJ2-7; tentatively, D is TRBD1 (6 bases). Trimming shortened V by 5 bases and J by 2 bases, and 16 bases separated the two germline ends. The CDR3 is 15 amino acids. Germline CDR1 is LNHDA and CDR2 is SQIVND (reference sequence). The CDR3 region is CASSHREGRTYEQYF. CDR3 bases: TGTGCCAGTAGTCACAGGGAAGGGCGAACCTACGAGCAGTACTTC. The complete variable domain, with remaining parts taken from reference TRBV19 and TRBJ2-7, reads DGGITQSPKYLFRKEGQNVTLSCEQNLNHDAMYWYRQDPGQGLRLIYYSQIVNDFQKGDIAEGYSVSREKKESFPLTVTSAQKNPTAFYLCASSHREGRTYEQYFGPGTRLTVT.